The rows below give T cell receptor beta chains drawn from one sample of a study of cytomegalovirus exposure and HLA in healthy donors. Sequencing used immunoSEQ multiplex PCR; TCRdb keeps in-frame clones, though not all of them. The table has some 100,000 clones, roughly 85% seen once; the top ten hold 3.5% to 5%. The specimen sequenced was PBMCs. The receptors shown here come from a man between 25 and 39 years old in good health and CMV-seronegative. Each CDR3 is given with its conserved first and last residue. Fields, in order: D gene, V gene, J gene, clone size, CDR3 DNA, CDR3 protein. D genes are given only for firm matches. Not every row has a clone size; where given, it reads once, few, many or a size class.

D gene: TRBD1
V gene: TRBV4-1
J gene: TRBJ1-5
clone size: NA
CDR3 DNA: TGCGCCAGCAGCCAAGACATTAATGACAGGGTGGGATTGGGCAATCAGCCCCAGCATTTT
CDR3 protein: CASSQDINDRVGLGNQPQHF

D gene: TRBD2
V gene: TRBV10-3
J gene: TRBJ2-1
clone size: once
CDR3 DNA: TGTGCCATCAGTGTTGGACTAGCGCCCAATGAGCAGTTCTTC
CDR3 protein: CAISVGLAPNEQFF

D gene: NA
V gene: TRBV4-3
J gene: TRBJ2-7
clone size: NA
CDR3 DNA: TGCGCCAGCAGCCAAGATGGTGGAGTAGCCAACGAGCAGTACTTC
CDR3 protein: CASSQDGGVANEQYF

D gene: TRBD2
V gene: TRBV5-4
J gene: TRBJ2-3
clone size: few
CDR3 DNA: TGTGCCAGCAGCCTAGCGGGGGGGATGGCAGATACGCAGTATTTT
CDR3 protein: CASSLAGGMADTQYF

D gene: NA
V gene: TRBV11-2
J gene: TRBJ2-7
clone size: once
CDR3 DNA: TGTGCCAGCAGCCTCCAGTGGGCCTCCAACGAGCAGTACTTC
CDR3 protein: CASSLQWASNEQYF

D gene: TRBD1
V gene: TRBV7-3
J gene: TRBJ1-1
clone size: NA
CDR3 DNA: TGTGCCAGCAGCTTTGGACAGGGGACTGAAGCTTTCTTT
CDR3 protein: CASSFGQGTEAFF

D gene: TRBD2
V gene: TRBV28
J gene: TRBJ2-3
clone size: NA
CDR3 DNA: TGTGCCAGCAGTTTTTTCCCTAGCGGGAGTACAGATACGCAGTATTTT
CDR3 protein: CASSFFPSGSTDTQYF

D gene: TRBD1
V gene: TRBV10-3
J gene: TRBJ1-2
clone size: NA
CDR3 DNA: TGTGCCATCAGAAGGCCGGGACAGAGTTATGGCTACACCTTC
CDR3 protein: CAIRRPGQSYGYTF

D gene: TRBD1
V gene: TRBV28
J gene: TRBJ1-3
clone size: once
CDR3 DNA: TGTGCCAGCAGTTTAACAGGGGCCTCTGGAAACACCATATATTTT
CDR3 protein: CASSLTGASGNTIYF

D gene: TRBD1
V gene: TRBV10-3
J gene: TRBJ2-6
clone size: once
CDR3 DNA: TGTGCCATCAGTGAGTTTAAAACCAGGACAGGGCCTACTTCCTCTGGGGCCAACGTCCTGACTTTC
CDR3 protein: CAISEFKTRTGPTSSGANVLTF

D gene: TRBD1
V gene: TRBV7-2
J gene: TRBJ2-4
clone size: NA
CDR3 DNA: TGTGCCAGCAGCCCCCGACAGGGTAACATTCAGTACTTC
CDR3 protein: CASSPRQGNIQYF

D gene: NA
V gene: TRBV7-2
J gene: TRBJ2-1
clone size: NA
CDR3 DNA: TGTGCCAGCAGCTTAGGCGGCACTTCGCATGAGCAGTTCTTC
CDR3 protein: CASSLGGTSHEQFF

D gene: TRBD2
V gene: TRBV2
J gene: TRBJ2-1
clone size: NA
CDR3 DNA: TGTGCCAGCAGTGAAGGCGGGAGGGCCGTGTATGAGCAGTTCTTC
CDR3 protein: CASSEGGRAVYEQFF

D gene: NA
V gene: TRBV11-3
J gene: TRBJ1-1
clone size: NA
CDR3 DNA: TGTGCCAGCAGCCAAAACAGGAACACTGAAGCTTTCTTT
CDR3 protein: CASSQNRNTEAFF

D gene: NA
V gene: TRBV6-1
J gene: TRBJ2-5
clone size: NA
CDR3 DNA: TGTGCCAGCAGTCTAGAAGGTATCCACGGGGAGACCCAGTACTTC
CDR3 protein: CASSLEGIHGETQYF

D gene: NA
V gene: TRBV2
J gene: TRBJ1-6
clone size: NA
CDR3 DNA: TGTGCCAGCAGGAGAGACTCCTATAATTCACCCCTCCACTTT
CDR3 protein: CASRRDSYNSPLHF

D gene: TRBD1
V gene: TRBV5-1
J gene: TRBJ2-5
clone size: NA
CDR3 DNA: TGCGCCAGCAGCCTGGGGACAGGGCCAGGGGAGACCCAGTACTTC
CDR3 protein: CASSLGTGPGETQYF

D gene: NA
V gene: TRBV30
J gene: TRBJ2-3
clone size: few
CDR3 DNA: TGTGCCTGGAGTGTACTCGCGGGGGCCCGCACAGATACGCAGTATTTT
CDR3 protein: CAWSVLAGARTDTQYF

D gene: TRBD1
V gene: TRBV27
J gene: TRBJ1-5
clone size: once
CDR3 DNA: TGTGCCAGCAGTCCCGACAGGGGGCTCGATCAGCCCCAGCATTTT
CDR3 protein: CASSPDRGLDQPQHF

D gene: TRBD1
V gene: TRBV7-9
J gene: TRBJ2-7
clone size: NA
CDR3 DNA: TGTGCCAGCAGCCCTACTAAGGGACAGCTTGGGGACGAGCAGTACTTC
CDR3 protein: CASSPTKGQLGDEQYF

D gene: NA
V gene: TRBV28
J gene: TRBJ2-4
clone size: NA
CDR3 DNA: TGTCCGAGGGGCGGGGTAGCCAAAAACATTCAGTACTTC
CDR3 protein: CPRGGVAKNIQYF

D gene: NA
V gene: TRBV7-9
J gene: TRBJ2-7
clone size: NA
CDR3 DNA: TGTGCCAGCAGCCCGAGCTCCTACGAGCAGTACTTC
CDR3 protein: CASSPSSYEQYF

D gene: NA
V gene: TRBV30
J gene: TRBJ1-1
clone size: NA
CDR3 DNA: TGTGCCTGGAGTACCTCTGGTGGGGCCGACATGAACACTGAAGCTTTCTTT
CDR3 protein: CAWSTSGGADMNTEAFF

D gene: NA
V gene: TRBV5-8
J gene: TRBJ2-3
clone size: NA
CDR3 DNA: TGTGCCAGCAGCTTGGCCTATGCCCGCACAGATACGCAGTATTTT
CDR3 protein: CASSLAYARTDTQYF

D gene: TRBD2
V gene: TRBV5-1
J gene: TRBJ2-3
clone size: NA
CDR3 DNA: TGCGCCAGCAGCCTCGGGACTAAACTTTTCACAGATACGCAGTATTTT
CDR3 protein: CASSLGTKLFTDTQYF

D gene: NA
V gene: TRBV9
J gene: TRBJ2-2
clone size: NA
CDR3 DNA: TGTGCCAGCAGCGTAGAGGCAGGCCACCGGGAGCTGTTTTTT
CDR3 protein: CASSVEAGHRELFF

D gene: NA
V gene: TRBV15
J gene: TRBJ2-1
clone size: NA
CDR3 DNA: TGTGCCACCAGCAGAGATCTGCTAGGTAGGCTAGCCTACAATGAGCAGTTCTTC
CDR3 protein: CATSRDLLGRLAYNEQFF

D gene: NA
V gene: TRBV2
J gene: TRBJ1-5
clone size: NA
CDR3 DNA: TGTGCCAGCAGTGCGTACAGTAATCAGCCCCAGCATTTT
CDR3 protein: CASSAYSNQPQHF

D gene: NA
V gene: TRBV5-1
J gene: TRBJ2-3
clone size: NA
CDR3 DNA: TGCGCCAGCAGCCCCGTTGCGAGCGGGTTCGGCAGAGATACGCAGTATTTT
CDR3 protein: CASSPVASGFGRDTQYF

D gene: NA
V gene: TRBV5-6
J gene: TRBJ1-1
clone size: NA
CDR3 DNA: TGTGCCAGCAGCCGAGGGATCAACACTGAAGCTTTCTTT
CDR3 protein: CASSRGINTEAFF

D gene: TRBD2
V gene: TRBV2
J gene: TRBJ2-7
clone size: NA
CDR3 DNA: TGTGCCAGCAGAGTAGCGGGAATCCTCCACGAGCAGTACTTC
CDR3 protein: CASRVAGILHEQYF

D gene: TRBD1
V gene: TRBV5-4
J gene: TRBJ1-2
clone size: NA
CDR3 DNA: TGTGCCAGCAGCATCGCCGGGACAGGATATGGCTACACCTTC
CDR3 protein: CASSIAGTGYGYTF

D gene: TRBD1
V gene: TRBV7-3
J gene: TRBJ2-2
clone size: NA
CDR3 DNA: TGTGCCAGCAGCTCCCAGGACAGGGGGGATCCCGGGGAGCTGTTTTTT
CDR3 protein: CASSSQDRGDPGELFF

D gene: NA
V gene: TRBV7-6
J gene: TRBJ1-1
clone size: NA
CDR3 DNA: TGTGCCAGCAGCTCGCAGCTTAGCGCGACGGTGGGCCTAACTGAAGCTTTCTTT
CDR3 protein: CASSSQLSATVGLTEAFF

D gene: TRBD1
V gene: TRBV9
J gene: TRBJ2-5
clone size: NA
CDR3 DNA: TGTGCCAGCAGCGTGGGACAGAACCAAGAGACCCAGTACTTC
CDR3 protein: CASSVGQNQETQYF

D gene: NA
V gene: TRBV21-1
J gene: TRBJ2-2
clone size: NA
CDR3 DNA: TGTGCCAGCAGCAGCTCGGACAGACTAAATCCCAGAGAGAAAACACCAGACGGGGAGCTGTTTTTT
CDR3 protein: CASSSSDRLNPREKTPDGELFF

D gene: TRBD2
V gene: TRBV2
J gene: TRBJ2-3
clone size: NA
CDR3 DNA: TGTGCCAGCAGTGAATGGGGGACTAGCGGGTTGAAAACAGATACGCAGTATTTT
CDR3 protein: CASSEWGTSGLKTDTQYF

D gene: TRBD2
V gene: TRBV25-1
J gene: TRBJ2-3
clone size: NA
CDR3 DNA: TGTGCCAGCAGCGGCGGAAGCGTAGCGGGAGTGTGGTATACGCAGTATTTT
CDR3 protein: CASSGGSVAGVWYTQYF

D gene: TRBD2
V gene: TRBV7-9
J gene: TRBJ2-1
clone size: NA
CDR3 DNA: TGTGCCAGCAGCGCCACTAGCGGGGGTTACAATGAGCAGTTCTTC
CDR3 protein: CASSATSGGYNEQFF

D gene: NA
V gene: TRBV5-1
J gene: TRBJ1-5
clone size: NA
CDR3 DNA: TGCGCCAGCAGCTTGGAGGGGGGGCCCCAGCCCCAGCATTTT
CDR3 protein: CASSLEGGPQPQHF

D gene: NA
V gene: TRBV28
J gene: TRBJ1-1
clone size: NA
CDR3 DNA: TGTGCCAGCAGTGGGGTGGGGGGTCGGGGCACTGAAGCTTTCTTT
CDR3 protein: CASSGVGGRGTEAFF

D gene: NA
V gene: TRBV28
J gene: TRBJ2-7
clone size: NA
CDR3 DNA: TGTGCCAGCAGTTCGCGATCTACTCTTCACTACGAGCAGTACTTC
CDR3 protein: CASSSRSTLHYEQYF

D gene: TRBD1
V gene: TRBV28
J gene: TRBJ1-4
clone size: NA
CDR3 DNA: TGTGCCAGCAGTCGCCGGACAGGGGGCGACGAAAAACTGTTTTTT
CDR3 protein: CASSRRTGGDEKLFF

D gene: TRBD1
V gene: TRBV7-2
J gene: TRBJ1-2
clone size: NA
CDR3 DNA: TGTGCCAGCAGCCGTCGACAGGGAGTAATTGGGTTCATAGGCTACACCTTC
CDR3 protein: CASSRRQGVIGFIGYTF

D gene: TRBD2
V gene: TRBV18
J gene: TRBJ2-1
clone size: NA
CDR3 DNA: TGTGCCAGCTCACGCGGACTAGCGCGCCTTTTATACAATGAGCAGTTCTTC
CDR3 protein: CASSRGLARLLYNEQFF

D gene: NA
V gene: TRBV5-4
J gene: TRBJ1-1
clone size: NA
CDR3 DNA: TGTGCCAGCAGCTTGGCCGGGGGAGACACTGAAGCTTTCTTT
CDR3 protein: CASSLAGGDTEAFF

D gene: TRBD1
V gene: TRBV5-5
J gene: TRBJ2-3
clone size: once
CDR3 DNA: TGTGCCAGCAGCCGGGACAGCTACTTTAGCACTGGTACGCAGTATTTT
CDR3 protein: CASSRDSYFSTGTQYF

D gene: NA
V gene: TRBV5-4
J gene: TRBJ1-6
clone size: NA
CDR3 DNA: TGTGCCAGCAGACGACAGGCGATAAATTCGCCCCTCCACTTT
CDR3 protein: CASRRQAINSPLHF